The sample holds many counts of the clone carrying this T cell receptor beta chain. Stated time point: technical triplicate 1. These data come from a study of neurological immune-mediated disorders. TCRdb re-analysed the 5' RACE reads in MiXCR, keeping a single row per CDR3 protein. The profile shows fewer than 45,000 distinct CDR3 sequences, 11% of them singletons. The clonotype originates from a man in his 60s with HTLV-1-associated myelopathy (HAM/TSP). Sequenced input: PBMCs.

In DNA form, the CDR3 reads TGTGCCAGCAGCTTAGTAGGGACTAGCATGTCCGGGGAGCTGTTTTTT. Amino acids: CASSLVGTSMSGELFF. V is TRBV7-2 and J is TRBJ2-2; the match to TRBD2 covers 9 bases. In germline, CDR1 is SGHTA, CDR2 FQGNSA. After removal of 1 base from V and 6 bases from J, the junction contained 6 bases not matched to a gene. The CDR3 extends over 16 amino acids.